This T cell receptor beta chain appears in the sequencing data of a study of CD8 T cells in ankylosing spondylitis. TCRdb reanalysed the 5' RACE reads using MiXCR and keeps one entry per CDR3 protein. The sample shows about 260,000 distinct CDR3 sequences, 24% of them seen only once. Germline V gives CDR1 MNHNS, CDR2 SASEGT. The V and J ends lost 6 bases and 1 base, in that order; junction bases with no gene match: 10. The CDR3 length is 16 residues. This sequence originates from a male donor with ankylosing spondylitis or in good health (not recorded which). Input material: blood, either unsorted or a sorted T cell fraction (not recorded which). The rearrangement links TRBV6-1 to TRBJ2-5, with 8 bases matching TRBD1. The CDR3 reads CASRERTGSSQETQYF. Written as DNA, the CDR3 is TGTGCCAGCAGGGAAAGGACAGGGTCTTCCCAAGAGACCCAGTACTTC.